The clone carrying this TCR beta chain has only a few counts. Its target is unknown. There are 15 residues in the CDR3. V was pared by 3 bases and J by 7 bases, with 3 bases of the junction left unmatched. Looked up from germline, CDR1 is LNHDA and CDR2 is SQIVND (reference sequence). TCRdb re-called the reads through MiXCR, storing one row per CDR3 protein. Of approximately 910,000 distinct CDR3 sequences listed, under 40% are singletons. This sample is part of a study of T cell repertoires in cytomegalovirus infection. Study-wide background: Through public TCR beta signatures, both CMV infection and matching HLA type were indicated. Study findings and constraints: Clonotype analysis showed dominance of the ex vivo response by HLA-C-restricted CMV-specific TCR beta clonotypes. Cumulated frequencies of public TCR beta families served to identify carriers of CMV plus the relevant HLA.

Material: cultured CD8+ T cells from PBMCs, obtained from culture after CMV antigen stimulation. This chain uses TRBV19 with TRBJ2-2, with TRBD2 matching over 12 bases. The TCR originated in a human donor in good health (CMV status not recorded). Some clones in this sample may be carry-over from other donors' samples. CDR3 DNA sequence: TGTGCCAGTAGTATCGGACTAGCGGGGCTCGGGGAGCTGTTTTTT. Translated: CASSIGLAGLGELFF.